Listed here are 32 T cell receptor beta chains from one sample, sequenced in a study of patients and donors after allogeneic stem cell transplantation (dated by TCRdb to 2018 to 2021). The library was produced with RT-PCR. The instrument was a NextSeq 550. TCRdb reprocessing: public reads trimmed at Q25 with fastp, clones called with MiXCR, in-frame beta chains kept. A single entry per CDR3 protein holds the most common genes and DNA from its merged rows. Here the sample has about 960,000 distinct CDR3 sequences; more than 15% occur a single time. Of the sample, approximately 5.9% falls within the top ten clones. Material: blood, either unsorted or a sorted T cell fraction (not recorded which). These receptors all come from a human donor who was either an allogeneic HSCT recipient or a stem cell or donor lymphocyte infusion donor (not recorded which). It is not recorded whose cells these are; they may come from a transplant donor.

The V and J genes are TRBV6-5 and TRBJ1-1; D gene uncertain. V lost 2 bases, J lost 0 bases, and 13 bases lay in between. The CDR3 is 16 amino acids. The germline V gene has CDR1 MNHEY and CDR2 SVGAGI. CDR3 amino acids: CASSYGFRPMNTEAFF. Written as DNA, the CDR3 is TGTGCCAGCAGTTACGGGTTCAGACCCATGAACACTGAAGCTTTCTTT.

The chain links TRBV7-6 to TRBJ2-7; tentatively, D is TRBD1 or TRBD2 (5 bases each). Germline CDR1 and CDR2: SGHVS and FNYEAQ. V lost 4 bases and J 6 bases, leaving 13 bases between the germline ends. This CDR3 is 13 amino acids long. The DNA of the CDR3 is TGTGCCAGCAGCTCCGGGACGATTGGCGAGCAGTACTTC. Translation gives CASSSGTIGEQYF.

This clonotype turned up a few times. This chain connects TRBV5-1 to TRBJ1-1; no reliable D call. In germline, CDR1 is SGHRS, CDR2 YFSETQ. The CDR3 is 15 amino acids. Deletions cut 0 bases from V and 0 bases from J, with 9 bases between. The CDR3 DNA follows: TGCGCCAGCAGCTTGGGAAATGTAATGAACACTGAAGCTTTCTTT. This gives the protein CASSLGNVMNTEAFF.

This clonotype occurred a few times. The V and J genes are TRBV6-2 or TRBV6-3 and TRBJ2-5; D may be TRBD1 (6 bases). The germline V gene has CDR1 MNHEY and CDR2 SVGEGT. V was pared by 6 bases and J by 3 bases, with 14 bases between. The CDR3 length is 14 residues. The CDR3 region has the DNA TGTGCCAGCAGCCCTCCAGGGGAAGAAGAGACCCAGTACTTC. This translates into CASSPPGEEETQYF.

Only a few counts were recorded for this clonotype. V usage is TRBV6-5 and J usage is TRBJ2-2, with D perhaps matching TRBD2 (5 bases). In germline, CDR1 is MNHEY, CDR2 SVGAGI. V was clipped by 1 base and J by 6 bases, with 12 bases between them. The CDR3 spans 15 residues. CDR3: CASSYFSGTAGELFF. Written as DNA, the CDR3 is TGTGCCAGCAGTTACTTCAGCGGAACGGCCGGGGAGCTGTTTTTT.

This clonotype has only a few counts. The chain joins TRBV27 to TRBJ2-7; D is unclear. The CDR3 spans 16 residues. The germline V gene has CDR1 MNHEY and CDR2 SMNVEV (reference sequence). Trimming left V 3 bases short and J 4 bases short, with 19 bases between. CDR3 bases: TGTGCCAGCAGTTTCGGGTCTGGGCAGGCGAAGTACGAGCAGTACTTC. Amino acid sequence: CASSFGSGQAKYEQYF.

This clonotype was picked up a small number of times. The rearrangement links TRBV10-2 to TRBJ2-1, with D perhaps TRBD2 (5 bases). The CDR3 runs 15 residues. Trimming cost V 3 bases and J 4 bases, with 13 bases left between them. Germline-derived CDR1 and CDR2 are WSHSY and SAAADI. CDR3 residues: CASSDNTGLYNEQFF. The CDR3 DNA reads TGCGCCAGCAGTGACAATACGGGATTGTACAATGAGCAGTTCTTC.

This clonotype has a handful of counts. The rearrangement links TRBV11-3 to TRBJ2-7, with TRBD2 matching over 11 bases. The V gene end was trimmed by 5 bases and the J gene end by 4 bases; junction bases not matched to a gene: 4. The CDR3 runs 14 residues. Germline V lookup: CDR1 SGHNT, CDR2 YENEEA. Here the CDR3 reads CASSGSGREYEQYF. CDR3 in DNA: TGTGCCAGCAGCGGTAGCGGGAGGGAGTACGAGCAGTACTTC.

This clonotype was seen repeatedly, ten times or more. CDR3 nucleotide sequence: TGCAGTGCTAGAGGGGAGGAGACCCAGTACTTC. This gives the protein CSARGEETQYF. The chain is built from TRBV20-1 and TRBJ2-5; maybe TRBD2 (5 bases). This CDR3 comprises 11 residues. Germline lookup yields CDR1 DFQATT and CDR2 SNEGSKA (reference sequence). V lost 1 base and J lost 5, with 5 bases in between.

The sample holds a few counts of this clonotype. The chain uses TRBV11-2 and TRBJ2-5; 10 positions match TRBD2. Trimming removed 5 bases from V and 2 bases from J; junction bases left unmatched: 8. The germline V gene encodes CDR1 SGHAT and CDR2 FQNNGV. This CDR3 is built from 16 residues. The CDR3 nucleotides are TGTGCCAGCAGCGTGTCTAGCGGGGGCTTACAAGAGACCCAGTACTTC. This codes for CASSVSSGGLQETQYF.

This clonotype occurred a few times. The CDR3 sequence is CASSDPRSSYNEQFF. The CDR3 DNA reads TGCGCCAGCAGCGATCCCAGGAGCTCCTACAATGAGCAGTTCTTC. The rearrangement uses TRBV5-1 and TRBJ2-1; no clear D. The CDR3 totals 15 residues. Germline-derived CDR1 and CDR2 are SGHRS and YFSETQ. The ends were cut back, 4 bases at V and 0 bases at J, with 11 bases in the middle.

This clonotype was detected only a few times. This rearrangement joins TRBV2 to TRBJ1-5; D remains unclear. Germline assignment: CDR1 SNHLY and CDR2 FYNNEI. The V and J ends lost 7 bases and 0 bases respectively, with 16 bases between them. CDR3 length: 16 amino acids. CDR3 nucleotides: TGTGCCAGCACTGTTAACAGCGCGTATAGCAATCAGCCCCAGCATTTT. Translation gives CASTVNSAYSNQPQHF.

In its sample, this clonotype was seen a few times. The J gene is TRBJ2-3, the V gene TRBV7-9, with TRBD2 as a possible D gene (6 bases). Germline V lookup: CDR1 SEHNR, CDR2 FQNEAQ (reference sequence). V was trimmed by 3 bases and J by 5 bases, leaving 12 bases between them. The CDR3 consists of 14 residues. CDR3 region: CASSLGDSRDTQYF. In nucleotides, the CDR3 is TGTGCCAGCAGCTTGGGGGACTCTCGAGATACGCAGTATTTT. Looking up the rest from reference TRBV7-9 and TRBJ2-3 gives the full variable domain: DTGVSQNPRHKITKRGQNVTFRCDPISEHNRLYWYRQTLGQGPEFLTYFQNEAQLEKSRLLSDRFSAERPKGSFSTLEIQRTEQGDSAMYLCASSLGDSRDTQYFGPGTRLTVL.

This clonotype was observed a few times. The CDR3 DNA sequence: TGCGCCAGCAGCTACGGGACAGCCGTGGACACTGAAGCTTTCTTT. Encoded protein: CASSYGTAVDTEAFF. The gene calls are TRBV5-1 and TRBJ1-1; 7 bases align to TRBD1. The CDR3 has 15 amino acids. Germline V gene sequence: CDR1 SGHRS, CDR2 YFSETQ. V trimming: 3 bases; J trimming: 3 bases; junction bases outside the gene matches: 8.

This clonotype has more than one count but fewer than ten. The chain has TRBV27 and TRBJ2-2, with D possibly TRBD2 on 6 matching bases. CDR3 length equals 14 residues. The V end lost 6 bases, the J end lost 5 bases, and 13 bases lay between the germline ends. Germline V gene lookup returns CDR1 MNHEY and CDR2 SMNVEV (reference sequence). The CDR3 reads CASRLGRLTGELFF. CDR3 DNA sequence: TGTGCCAGCAGGCTAGGGAGGTTAACCGGGGAGCTGTTTTTT.

This clonotype has more than one count but fewer than ten. This rearrangement joins TRBV24-1 to TRBJ2-2, with unresolved D. V lost 5 bases to trimming and J lost 2 bases, with 8 bases between them. The V gene's germline CDR1 is KGHDR and CDR2 SFDVKD. The CDR3 runs to 14 residues. In DNA, the CDR3 is TGTGCCACCAGTGGAGGATTTAACACCGGGGAGCTGTTTTTT. Translation gives CATSGGFNTGELFF.

The chain joins TRBV24-1 to TRBJ2-3; no firm D call. CDR3 size: 14 residues. The germline gives CDR1 KGHDR, CDR2 SFDVKD. V lost 3 bases and J 6 bases, leaving 12 bases between the germline ends. Written as DNA, the CDR3 is TGTGCCACCAGTGATCTCGGCGGACGGGATACGCAGTATTTT. Translating it yields CATSDLGGRDTQYF.

V usage is TRBV28 and J usage is TRBJ1-2; D gene uncertain. Trimming cost V 2 bases and J 7 bases, with 8 bases left between them. Germline CDR1 reads MDHEN; CDR2 reads SYDVKM. This CDR3 has 12 amino acids. Here the CDR3 DNA reads TGTGCCAGCAGTTTAAGAACGGGTGGCTACACCTTC. It translates to CASSLRTGGYTF.

This clonotype was seen a handful of times. The chain has TRBV12-3 or TRBV12-4 and TRBJ2-3; the match to TRBD2 covers 9 bases. Trimming at V came to 7 bases and at J to 2 bases, leaving 7 bases not matched to a gene. The CDR3 contains 15 residues. The CDR3 protein is CASTELAGPTDTQYF. CDR3 coding DNA: TGTGCCAGCACCGAACTAGCGGGCCCCACAGATACGCAGTATTTT.

This clonotype was picked up a small number of times. This sequence joins TRBV29-1 and TRBJ2-7, with D possibly being TRBD2 (6 bases). V dropped 4 bases and J dropped 0 bases, with 13 bases sitting between them. Germline V lookup: CDR1 SQVTM, CDR2 ANQGSEA. CDR3 size: 14 residues. The CDR3 DNA is TGCAGCGTTGCCGGGAGCAGTAGCTCCTACGAGCAGTACTTC. This gives the protein CSVAGSSSSYEQYF.

This clonotype was seen a single time. The chain couples TRBV4-1 to TRBJ2-1; tentatively, D is TRBD2 (5 bases). In germline, CDR1 is MGHRA, CDR2 YSYEKL. Trimming left V 0 bases short and J 6 bases short, with 18 bases between. This CDR3 is 17 amino acids long. The CDR3 is CASSQDLDWGYGNEQFF. The DNA for the CDR3 is TGCGCCAGCAGCCAAGATTTGGACTGGGGTTACGGCAATGAGCAGTTCTTC.

J is TRBJ2-7 and V is TRBV5-6; 7 bases match TRBD1. The CDR3 has 15 residues. CDR1 and CDR2 (germline): SGHDT, YYEEEE. J was trimmed by 5 bases and V by 0 bases; bases with no gene match: 8. The CDR3 nucleotides read TGTGCCAGCAGCTTGGTAAACGACGACAGGGACGAGCAGTACTTC. Translating it yields CASSLVNDDRDEQYF.

The CDR3 bases are TGTGCCAGCAGTGAAATGGGCAGGACGAGGGATGGCTACACCTTC. This translates into CASSEMGRTRDGYTF. The V call is TRBV6-1, the J call TRBJ1-2; unclear D gene. The V gene's germline CDR1 is MNHNS and CDR2 SASEGT. The length of the CDR3 is 15 residues. Trimming removed 2 bases at V and 6 bases at J, with 16 bases between.

The chain employs TRBV15 and TRBJ1-3; no reliable D call. Germline CDR1 is LNHNV and CDR2 is YYDKDF (reference sequence). Deletions cut 0 bases from V and 0 bases from J, with 9 bases between. This CDR3 contains 16 residues. The chain's CDR3 is CATSRDPFSSGNTIYF. The CDR3 DNA sequence: TGTGCCACCAGCAGAGATCCGTTTTCCTCTGGAAACACCATATATTTT.

This clonotype was counted ten times or more. The chain is built from TRBV6-5 and TRBJ2-1; D call uncertain. The V end was cut by 0 bases, the J end by 6 bases, with 9 bases between. CDR1 MNHEY and CDR2 SVGAGI come from the germline V gene. CDR3 length: 14 residues. CDR3 sequence reads: CASSYSTLRNEQFF. In DNA, the CDR3 is TGTGCCAGCAGTTACTCTACCCTTCGCAATGAGCAGTTCTTC.

This clonotype has only a few counts. The chain joins TRBV9 to TRBJ2-1; 10 nucleotides align to TRBD1. Germline CDR1 SGDLS, CDR2 YYNGEE. CDR3 length: 16 amino acids. J lost 2 bases, V lost 2 bases, and 4 bases had no gene match. The CDR3: CASSVRTGGPYNEQFF. DNA of the CDR3: TGTGCCAGCAGCGTTCGGACAGGGGGTCCCTACAATGAGCAGTTCTTC.

This clonotype was picked up a small number of times. The chain links TRBV12-3 or TRBV12-4 to TRBJ2-1, with D perhaps TRBD2 (6 bases). This CDR3 is built from 11 residues. V lost 7 bases and J 9 bases, leaving 10 bases between the germline ends. This CDR3 reads CASTLAAEQFF. CDR3 bases: TGTGCCAGCACCTTAGCGGCTGAGCAGTTCTTC.

This sequence joins TRBV30 and TRBJ2-1; D is unresolved. The CDR3 consists of 14 residues. The V and J ends lost 0 bases and 6 bases respectively, with 12 bases between them. The V gene's germline CDR1 is GTSNPN and CDR2 SVGIG (reference sequence). The CDR3 DNA reads TGTGCCTGGAGTGTACGAAAATTGGGCAATGAGCAGTTCTTC. It encodes CAWSVRKLGNEQFF.

The chain carries TRBV20-1 and TRBJ2-5; 8 bases map to TRBD2. In germline, CDR1 is DFQATT, CDR2 SNEGSKA (reference sequence). The CDR3 has 15 residues. V trimming: 3 bases; J trimming: 0 bases; junction bases outside the gene matches: 6. The CDR3 loop is CSASVASGHQETQYF. The CDR3 DNA follows: TGCAGTGCTAGCGTGGCTAGCGGGCACCAAGAGACCCAGTACTTC.

The chain joins TRBV9 to TRBJ2-3; a possible D gene is TRBD1 (6 bases). V was shortened by 4 bases and J by 2 bases, with 11 bases between the two germline ends. Germline loops: CDR1 SGDLS, CDR2 YYNGEE. The CDR3 consists of 14 residues. CDR3 in amino acids: CASSLDRYTDTQYF. Here the CDR3 DNA reads TGTGCCAGCAGCCTAGACAGGTACACAGATACGCAGTATTTT.

This clonotype was counted between two and nine times. The chain carries TRBV20-1 and TRBJ1-5; the match to TRBD1 covers 8 bases. Germline lookup yields CDR1 DFQATT and CDR2 SNEGSKA (reference sequence). CDR3 length: 16 amino acids. Trimming took 1 base from V and 1 from J; bases not matched to a gene: 6. CDR3 nucleotides: TGCAGTGCTAGAGTCTTAGGGGACAGGAGCAATCAGCCCCAGCATTTT. Translating gives CSARVLGDRSNQPQHF.

J is TRBJ1-1 and V is TRBV28; the D gene is possibly TRBD1 (6 bases). The germline gives CDR1 MDHEN, CDR2 SYDVKM. This CDR3 is 15 amino acids long. Between the trimmed V and J ends, which lost 7 bases and 4 bases, there was a span of 19 bases. The CDR3 region has the DNA TGTGCCAGCAAAACACTCCAGGGGTACATCACTGAAGCTTTCTTT. Residues: CASKTLQGYITEAFF.